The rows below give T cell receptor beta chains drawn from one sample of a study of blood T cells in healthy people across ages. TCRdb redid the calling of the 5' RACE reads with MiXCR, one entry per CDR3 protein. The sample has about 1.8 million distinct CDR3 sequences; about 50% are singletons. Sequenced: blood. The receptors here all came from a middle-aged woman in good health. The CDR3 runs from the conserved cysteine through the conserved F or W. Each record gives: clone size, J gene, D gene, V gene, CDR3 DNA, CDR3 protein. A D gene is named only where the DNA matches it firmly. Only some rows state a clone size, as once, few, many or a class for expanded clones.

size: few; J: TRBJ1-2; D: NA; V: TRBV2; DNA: TGTGCCAGCAGTTCCGGACAGGGCTACACCTTC; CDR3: CASSSGQGYTF
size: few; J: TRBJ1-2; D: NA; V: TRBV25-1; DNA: TGTGCCAGCAGTGAATCGGGGCAACTTAACTATGGCTACACCTTC; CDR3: CASSESGQLNYGYTF
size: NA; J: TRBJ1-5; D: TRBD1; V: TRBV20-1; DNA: TGCAGTGCTAGAGACAGGGGGCGGATTCCCCAGCATTTT; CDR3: CSARDRGRIPQHF
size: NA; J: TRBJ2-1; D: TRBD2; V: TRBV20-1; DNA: TGCAGTGCTAGTTCTGTGCGGGGGAGGGGTGAGCAGTTCTTC; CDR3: CSASSVRGRGEQFF
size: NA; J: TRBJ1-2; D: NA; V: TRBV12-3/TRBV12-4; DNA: TGTGCCAGCAGTTATTGGGCCAGAAACTATGGCTACACCTTC; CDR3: CASSYWARNYGYTF
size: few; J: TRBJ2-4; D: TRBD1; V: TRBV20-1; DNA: TGCAGTGCTAGGCTGACAGGGGGCATCGGAAACATTCAGTACTTC; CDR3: CSARLTGGIGNIQYF
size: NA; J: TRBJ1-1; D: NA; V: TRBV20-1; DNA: TGCAGTGCGGGACTGTTGAACACTGAAGCTTTCTTT; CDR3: CSAGLLNTEAFF
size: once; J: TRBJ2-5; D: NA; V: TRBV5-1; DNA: TGCGCCAGCAGCCCTGGGAACTACCAAGAGACCCAGTACTTC; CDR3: CASSPGNYQETQYF
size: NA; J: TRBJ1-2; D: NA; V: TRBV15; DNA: TGTGCCACCAGCAGGCGGGCAGGGCCGGATGGCTACACCTTC; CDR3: CATSRRAGPDGYTF
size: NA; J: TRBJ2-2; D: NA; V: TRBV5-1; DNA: TGCGCCAGCAGCCGATCGGCCGGGGAGCTGTTTTTT; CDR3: CASSRSAGELFF
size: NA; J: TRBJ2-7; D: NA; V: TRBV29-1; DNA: TGCAGCGTTTTGGTAGGCCAGATTGTAGTCAATGAGCAGTACTTC; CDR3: CSVLVGQIVVNEQYF
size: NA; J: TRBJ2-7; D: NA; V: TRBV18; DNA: TGTGCCAGCTCACCAGGGGTGGGGCTCGCCTACGAGCAGTACTTC; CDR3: CASSPGVGLAYEQYF
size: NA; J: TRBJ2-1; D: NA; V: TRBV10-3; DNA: TGTGCCATCAGTAGGGACGGCTCCAATGAGCAGTTCTTC; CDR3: CAISRDGSNEQFF
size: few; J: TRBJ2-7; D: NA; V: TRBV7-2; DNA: TGTGCCAGCAGCCTTAAGGAGGGGTTCACCTACGAGCAGTACTTC; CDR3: CASSLKEGFTYEQYF
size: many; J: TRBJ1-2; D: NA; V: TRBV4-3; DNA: TGCGCCAGCAGCCAAGATCGGGACCTCCCAGCAGGGTACTATGGCTACACCTTC; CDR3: CASSQDRDLPAGYYGYTF
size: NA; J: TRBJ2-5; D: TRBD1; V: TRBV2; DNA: TGTGCCAGCAGTAACTATGGACAGGGAGAAGAGACCCAGTACTTC; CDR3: CASSNYGQGEETQYF
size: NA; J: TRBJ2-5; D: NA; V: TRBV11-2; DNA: TGTGCCACCCGAAGTTCACAGGGCGGGGAGACCCAGTACTTC; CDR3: CATRSSQGGETQYF
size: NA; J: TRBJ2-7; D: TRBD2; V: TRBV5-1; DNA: TGCGCCAGCAGCTTGCCAACTCCCGGGACTACCTACTCCTACGAGCAGTACTTC; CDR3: CASSLPTPGTTYSYEQYF
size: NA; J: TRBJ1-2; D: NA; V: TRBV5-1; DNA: TGCGCCAGCAGAACACCGGGGGCTAACTATGGCTACACCTTC; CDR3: CASRTPGANYGYTF
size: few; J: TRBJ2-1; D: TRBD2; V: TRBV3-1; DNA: TGTGCCAGCAGCCAAACAGGACTAGCGGACAATGAGCAGTTCTTC; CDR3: CASSQTGLADNEQFF
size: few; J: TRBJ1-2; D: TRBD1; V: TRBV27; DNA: TGTGCCAGCAGAATCGGGACAGCCAGCTATGGCTACACCTTC; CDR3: CASRIGTASYGYTF
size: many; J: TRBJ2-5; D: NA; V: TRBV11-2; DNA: TGTGCCAGCAGCTTAGTTGGGGGGCCCAAGACCCAGTACTTC; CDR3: CASSLVGGPKTQYF
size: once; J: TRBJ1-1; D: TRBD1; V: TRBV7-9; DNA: TGTGCCAGCGGGGGACAGACAGGGGTTGAAGCTTTCTTT; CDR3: CASGGQTGVEAFF
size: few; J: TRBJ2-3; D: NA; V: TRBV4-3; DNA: TGCGCCAGCAGCCGGACTGGGATCACAGATACGCAGTATTTT; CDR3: CASSRTGITDTQYF
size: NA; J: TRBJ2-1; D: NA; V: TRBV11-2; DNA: TGTGCCAGCAGCTTAGATCAGGTCAGGTACAATGAGCAGTTCTTC; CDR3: CASSLDQVRYNEQFF
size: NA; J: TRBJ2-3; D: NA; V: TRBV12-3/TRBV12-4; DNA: TGTGCCAGCAGTTTTCGCTGGGCAGGAGATACGCAGTATTTT; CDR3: CASSFRWAGDTQYF
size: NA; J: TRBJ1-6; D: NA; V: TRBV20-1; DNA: TGCAGTGCTAGTGGACAGAATTCACCCCTCCACTTT; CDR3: CSASGQNSPLHF
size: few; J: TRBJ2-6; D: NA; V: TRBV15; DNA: TGTGCCACCAGCAGAGATTATTGGGCGAATGGGGCCAACGTCCTGACTTTC; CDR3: CATSRDYWANGANVLTF
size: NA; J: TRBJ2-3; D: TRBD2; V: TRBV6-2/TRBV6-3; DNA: TGTGCCAGCAGTCTGCTAGCGGGGAGGGCAGATACGCAGTATTTT; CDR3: CASSLLAGRADTQYF
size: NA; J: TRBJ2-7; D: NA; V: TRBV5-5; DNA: TGTGCCAGCAACCAAGGAACAAGTGCGCAGTACTTC; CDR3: CASNQGTSAQYF
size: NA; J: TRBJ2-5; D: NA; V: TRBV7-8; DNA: TGTGCCAGCAGCTTAAAGGCACAGGGGAGGGAGACCCAGTACTTC; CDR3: CASSLKAQGRETQYF
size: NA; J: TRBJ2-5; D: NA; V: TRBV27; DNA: TGTGCCAGCAGTCCCCTGTTTACAGTGAAAGAGACCCAGTACTTC; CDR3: CASSPLFTVKETQYF
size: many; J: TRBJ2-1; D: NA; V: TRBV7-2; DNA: TGTGCCAGCAGCTCACAGGGTTCCTACAATGAGCAGTTCTTC; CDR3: CASSSQGSYNEQFF
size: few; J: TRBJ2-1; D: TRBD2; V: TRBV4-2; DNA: TGTGCCAGCAGCCAAGATGGGAGGGATGAGCAGTTCTTC; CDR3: CASSQDGRDEQFF
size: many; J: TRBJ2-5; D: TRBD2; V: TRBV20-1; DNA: TGCAGTGCTAGAGTAGATAGCGGGGGGGGAACCGACCAAGAGACCCAGTACTTC; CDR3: CSARVDSGGGTDQETQYF
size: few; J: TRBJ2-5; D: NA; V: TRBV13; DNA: TGTGCCAGCAGCCCCATTTTGGGCCCCCAAGAGACCCAGTACTTC; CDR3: CASSPILGPQETQYF
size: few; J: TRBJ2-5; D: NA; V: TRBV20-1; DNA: TGCAGTGCTAGTACCAGGGGCGGAGGAGAGACCCAGTACTTC; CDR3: CSASTRGGGETQYF
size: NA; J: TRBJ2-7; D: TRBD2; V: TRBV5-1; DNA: TGCGCCAGCAGCTCGGGAGGGGTTGACGACGAGCAGTACTTC; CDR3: CASSSGGVDDEQYF
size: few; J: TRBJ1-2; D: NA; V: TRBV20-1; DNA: TGCGGCTCCTACGGGGGCCAGAGCTATGGCTACACCTTC; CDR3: CGSYGGQSYGYTF
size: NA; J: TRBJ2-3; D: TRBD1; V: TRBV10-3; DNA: TGTGCCATCAGTGAGAGTGGGGGACAGGGAGGTGGAGATACGCAGTATTTT; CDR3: CAISESGGQGGGDTQYF
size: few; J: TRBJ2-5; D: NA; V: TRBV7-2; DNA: TGTGCCAGCAGCGCATGGGGATCTTTCGTGCAAGAGACCCAGTACTTC; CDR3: CASSAWGSFVQETQYF
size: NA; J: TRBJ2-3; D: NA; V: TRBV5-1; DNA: TGCGCCAGCAGCCGCGACACCGGATTGAGCACAGATACGCAGTATTTT; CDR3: CASSRDTGLSTDTQYF
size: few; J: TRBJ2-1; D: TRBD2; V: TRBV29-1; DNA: TGCAGCGGCCGAACTAGCGGGGGTAAGAATGAGCAGTTCTTC; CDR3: CSGRTSGGKNEQFF
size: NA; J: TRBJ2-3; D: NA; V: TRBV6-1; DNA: TGTGCCAGCGGATTGGCAACCACGAGCACAGATACGCAGTATTTT; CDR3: CASGLATTSTDTQYF
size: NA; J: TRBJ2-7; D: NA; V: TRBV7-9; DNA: TGTGCCAGCAGCACAGAGCTGGAGGCCCACTACGAGCAGTACTTC; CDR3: CASSTELEAHYEQYF
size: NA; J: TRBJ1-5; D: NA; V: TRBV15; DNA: TGTGCCACCAGCAGAGATTTCGAGGGAAGAAGCAATCAGCCCCAGCATTTT; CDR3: CATSRDFEGRSNQPQHF
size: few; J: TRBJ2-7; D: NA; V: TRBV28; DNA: TGTGCCAGCAGTTTCTACGGTGGATCCTACGAGCAGTACTTC; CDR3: CASSFYGGSYEQYF
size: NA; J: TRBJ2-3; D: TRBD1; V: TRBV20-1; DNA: TGCAGTGCCCTCGGGCAGGGGGTCGCAGATACGCAGTATTTT; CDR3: CSALGQGVADTQYF
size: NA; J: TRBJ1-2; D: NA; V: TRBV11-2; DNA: TGTGCCAGCAGCCCAGGAGTCCGCCAGGACGGTGGCTACACCTTC; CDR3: CASSPGVRQDGGYTF
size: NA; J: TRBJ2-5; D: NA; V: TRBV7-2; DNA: TGTGCCAGCAGCTGGAGACAGGGACTTTCAGAGACCCAGTACTTC; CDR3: CASSWRQGLSETQYF
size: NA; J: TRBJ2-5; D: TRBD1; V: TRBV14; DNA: TGTGCCAGCAGCCCGAACAGGGGTTCGAGCCAAGAGACCCAGTACTTC; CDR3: CASSPNRGSSQETQYF
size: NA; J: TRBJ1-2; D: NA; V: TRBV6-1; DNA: TGTGCCAGCAGTGAAAACCAGGGGTATGGCTACACCTTC; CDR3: CASSENQGYGYTF
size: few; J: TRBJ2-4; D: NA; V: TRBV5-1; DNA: TGCGCCAGCAGCTTGTCCGGGAATAGAAACATTCAGTACTTC; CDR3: CASSLSGNRNIQYF
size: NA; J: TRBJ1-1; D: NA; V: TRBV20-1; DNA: TGCAGTGCTAGCGAACTGGTGAACACTGAAGCTTTCTTT; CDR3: CSASELVNTEAFF